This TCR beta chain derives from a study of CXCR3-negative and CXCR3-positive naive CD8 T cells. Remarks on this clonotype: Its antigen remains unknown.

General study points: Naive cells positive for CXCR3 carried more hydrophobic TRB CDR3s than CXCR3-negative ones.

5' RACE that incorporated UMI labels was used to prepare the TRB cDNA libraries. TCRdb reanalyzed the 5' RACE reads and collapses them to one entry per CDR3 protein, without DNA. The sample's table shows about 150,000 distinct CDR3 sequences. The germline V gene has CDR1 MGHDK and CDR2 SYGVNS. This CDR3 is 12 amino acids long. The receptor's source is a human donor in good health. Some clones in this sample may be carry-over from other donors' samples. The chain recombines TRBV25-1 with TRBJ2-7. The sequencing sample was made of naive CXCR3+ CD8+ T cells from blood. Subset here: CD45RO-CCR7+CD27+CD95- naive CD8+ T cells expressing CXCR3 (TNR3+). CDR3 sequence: CASRDRTYEQYF.